The next 32 T cell receptor beta chains were all read from a single sample in a study of blood T cells in healthy people across ages. Together with a sample-barcoded 5' primer, a J-beta primer mix was included in a second PCR lasting about 6 to 11 cycles. One entry per CDR3 protein, called by TCRdb with MiXCR from the 5' RACE reads. The sample has 600,000 or so distinct CDR3 sequences; about 28% are singletons. The sample consisted of blood. These receptors all stem from a woman aged 80 or over in good health.

This clonotype was counted only a few times. This sequence joins TRBV30 and TRBJ2-7; unclear D gene. CDR3 length: 13 amino acids. V was clipped by 1 base and J by 3 bases, with 10 bases between them. The germline gives CDR1 GTSNPN, CDR2 SVGIG (reference sequence). The CDR3 here is CAWSGHLNYEQYF. The CDR3, as DNA: TGTGCCTGGAGTGGCCACCTAAACTACGAGCAGTACTTC.

This clonotype was recorded at least ten times. The rearrangement links TRBV13 to TRBJ2-5; TRBD2 agrees at 13 bases. This CDR3 contains 16 residues. Losses at the gene ends were 4 bases for V and 5 bases for J; bases not matched to a gene: 7. Germline V gene lookup returns CDR1 PRHDT and CDR2 FYEKMQ (reference sequence). The CDR3 bases are TGTGCCAGCAGCTCTAGGACTAGCGGGGGATGGGAGACCCAGTACTTC. Amino acid sequence: CASSSRTSGGWETQYF.

This clonotype was counted many times. The chain is built from TRBV14 and TRBJ2-7; perhaps TRBD2 as D (6 bases). Germline-derived CDR1 and CDR2 are SGHDN and FVKESK. With 4 bases removed from V and 0 bases from J, the gap between germline ends came to 10 bases. This CDR3 comprises 14 residues. The CDR3 nucleotides read TGTGCCAGCAGCCTGGGGGGAATCTCCTACGAGCAGTACTTC. Translation: CASSLGGISYEQYF. Together with reference TRBV14 and TRBJ2-7, the CDR3 gives the full variable domain: EAGVTQFPSHSVIEKGQTVTLRCDPISGHDNLYWYRRVMGKEIKFLLHFVKESKQDESGMPNNRFLAERTGGTYSTLKVQPAELEDSGVYFCASSLGGISYEQYFGPGTRLTVT.

There are a few counts of this clonotype. The rearrangement uses TRBV6-6 and TRBJ1-1; TRBD1 might be the D (5 bases). V lost 2 bases to trimming and J lost 2 bases, with 12 bases between them. The CDR3 loop spans 15 amino acids. Germline V lookup: CDR1 MNHNY, CDR2 SVGAGI (reference sequence). In DNA form, the CDR3 reads TGTGCCAGCAGTTACCCAGGGACTCTCAACACTGAAGCTTTCTTT. It is translated as CASSYPGTLNTEAFF.

Note on this clonotype: One base away lies a much larger clone, so this may be a sequencing read error. The DNA of the CDR3 is TGTGCCAGCAGCTTGAAGGGGCAGACCAACTATGGCTACACCTTC. It encodes CASSLKGQTNYGYTF. This rearrangement joins TRBV7-2 to TRBJ1-2; maybe TRBD1 (5 bases). This CDR3 comprises 15 residues. Germline assignment: CDR1 SGHTA and CDR2 FQGNSA. The V end was cut by 3 bases, the J end by 2 bases, with 13 bases between. The whole variable domain, filled in from reference TRBV7-2 and TRBJ1-2, reads GAGVSQSPSNKVTEKGKDVELRCDPISGHTALYWYRQSLGQGLEFLIYFQGNSAPDKSGLPSDRFSAERTGGSVSTLTIQRTQQEDSAVYLCASSLKGQTNYGYTFGSGTRLTVV.

This clonotype was seen ten or more times. The chain joins TRBV6-1 to TRBJ1-5; no firm D call. Per germline, CDR1 MNHNS and CDR2 SASEGT. The CDR3 extends over 14 amino acids. The ends were cut back, 8 bases at V and 10 bases at J, with 21 bases in the middle. CDR3 sequence reads: CASLPRTNFAPQHF. The DNA for the CDR3 is TGTGCCAGCCTTCCTCGGACTAATTTTGCCCCCCAGCATTTT.

The table lists this clonotype with a few counts. A much more abundant neighbour one base away suggests this may be a read error. The chain recombines TRBV12-3 or TRBV12-4 with TRBJ2-5; 8 bases map to TRBD2. J was trimmed by 3 bases and V by 6 bases; bases with no gene match: 9. The CDR3 spans 15 residues. In DNA form, the CDR3 reads TGTGCCAGCAGGGGACGAGCGGGGGACAAAGAGACCCAGTACTTC. Its protein product is CASRGRAGDKETQYF.

Details on this clonotype: This clone may be a read error of a much larger clone one base away. V gene TRBV5-1 combines with J gene TRBJ1-4; 7 bases match TRBD1. CDR1 and CDR2 from the germline V gene are SGHRS and YFSETQ. The CDR3 loop spans 15 amino acids. This CDR3 is CASSRRRGTNENLFF. CDR3 DNA sequence: TGCGCCAGCAGCCGTCGCAGGGGGACTAATGAAAACCTGTTTTTT.

This clonotype was observed many times. V gene TRBV7-2 combines with J gene TRBJ2-3; tentatively, D is TRBD2 (6 bases). CDR1 is SGHTA and CDR2 is FQGNSA in the germline V gene. V was shortened by 2 bases and J by 6 bases, with 12 bases between the two germline ends. The CDR3 runs 14 residues. In DNA, the CDR3 is TGTGCCAGCAGCTTATCCAACAGCGGGGATACGCAGTATTTT. Protein: CASSLSNSGDTQYF.

This clonotype has ten or more counts. The chain carries TRBV4-2 and TRBJ1-2, with TRBD1 as a possible D gene (6 bases). Trimming cost V 0 bases and J 8 bases, with 16 bases left between them. This CDR3 has 15 residues. CDR1 LGHNA and CDR2 YNFKEQ come from the germline V gene. The CDR3 region has the DNA TGTGCCAGCAGCCAAGATAGAACAGGGAGGGAAGGCTACACCTTC. Its translation: CASSQDRTGREGYTF.

As for this clonotype: Given a much more abundant clone one base away, this may be a read error. The genes are TRBV6-5 and TRBJ2-5; 12 nucleotides line up with TRBD2. This CDR3 has 15 amino acids. From germline, CDR1 is MNHEY and CDR2 SVGAGI. V dropped 6 bases and J dropped 11; count of bases not matched to a gene: 13. The CDR3 DNA follows: TGTGCCAGCAGCCCTCGACTAGCGGGGGCCCGCAAGCAGTACTTC. Its translation: CASSPRLAGARKQYF.

This clonotype was detected a few times. Given a much more abundant clone one base away, this may be a read error. As DNA, the CDR3 is TGCAGCGCTGCGGGGACCCGAGGTAACAATGAGCAGTTCTTC. This gives the protein CSAAGTRGNNEQFF. The chain employs TRBV29-1 and TRBJ2-1; D is perhaps TRBD2 (6 bases). The CDR3 extends over 14 amino acids. Germline lookup yields CDR1 SQVTM and CDR2 ANQGSEA. Trimming cost V 7 bases and J 5 bases, with 18 bases left between them.

V and J are TRBV28 and TRBJ2-1; 8 bases line up with TRBD1. V was clipped by 1 base and J by 4 bases; unmatched bases: 3. The CDR3 contains 15 residues. The V gene's germline CDR1 is MDHEN and CDR2 SYDVKM. The CDR3: CASSLSGQGYNEQFF. The DNA for the CDR3 is TGTGCCAGCAGTTTATCAGGACAGGGATACAATGAGCAGTTCTTC.

The chain combines TRBV10-3 with TRBJ2-3; TRBD1 matches at 8 bases. Trimming at V came to 2 bases and at J to 2 bases, leaving 6 bases not matched to a gene. CDR1 and CDR2 from the germline V gene are ENHRY and SYGVKD. The CDR3 contains 16 residues. As DNA, the CDR3 is TGTGCCATCAGTGAGCGGGACAGGAGCAACACAGATACGCAGTATTTT. Translating it yields CAISERDRSNTDTQYF.

This clonotype has ten or more counts. A much bigger clone sits one base away, suggesting this may be a read error. The CDR3 nucleotides read TGTGCCAGCAGCTTAGGGGACCGCTACGAGCAGTACTTC. Translation: CASSLGDRYEQYF. The chain uses TRBV7-3 and TRBJ2-7; possibly TRBD1 or TRBD2 for D (5 bases each). CDR1 and CDR2 from the germline V gene are SGHTA and FQGTGA. This CDR3 has 13 amino acids. Trimming stripped 2 bases from V and 3 bases from J, with 8 bases between.

V is TRBV28 and J is TRBJ1-5; D is undetermined. CDR1 is MDHEN, CDR2 SYDVKM, per germline. This CDR3 comprises 15 residues. Between the trimmed V and J ends, which lost 3 bases and 1 base, there was a span of 10 bases. CDR3 sequence (DNA): TGTGCCAGCAGTTTGACCCTAGGGAGCAATCAGCCCCAGCATTTT. Translated, it gives CASSLTLGSNQPQHF.

On this clonotype itself: A much larger clone lies one base from this, so it may be a read error. The rearrangement joins TRBV10-3 to TRBJ2-1; 9 bases match TRBD1. The CDR3 consists of 14 residues. Germline CDR1 and CDR2: ENHRY and SYGVKD. V lost 11 bases and J lost 7; bases outside the gene matches: 12. In DNA, the CDR3 is TGTGCCCTTTCCGGGACAGGGAGTGGTAATGAGCAGTTCTTC. It encodes CALSGTGSGNEQFF.

The table lists this clonotype with many counts. The chain joins TRBV20-1 to TRBJ2-3; TRBD1 aligns across 9 bases. Germline-derived CDR1 and CDR2 are DFQATT and SNEGSKA (reference sequence). V lost 5 bases and J lost 1; bases outside the gene matches: 10. The length of the CDR3 is 16 residues. The CDR3 DNA reads as TGCAGTGCTCACAAAGGAGGACAGGGGCGCACAGATACGCAGTATTTT. Translation gives CSAHKGGQGRTDTQYF.

This clonotype was seen many times. The rearrangement links TRBV7-2 to TRBJ2-7, with D possibly matching TRBD2 (5 bases). The CDR3 spans 14 residues. The germline V gene encodes CDR1 SGHTA and CDR2 FQGNSA. V dropped 1 base and J dropped 0 bases, with 7 bases sitting between them. The CDR3 spells CASSLGGLSYEQYF. The CDR3 DNA follows: TGTGCCAGCAGCTTAGGCGGGCTCTCCTACGAGCAGTACTTC.

A note on this clonotype: Mismatch with germline at one junction end may stem from a read error. The chain has TRBV7-2 and TRBJ2-3; D gene uncertain. CDR1 is SGHTA, CDR2 FQGNSA, per germline. The CDR3 sequence is 15 residues long. CDR3 nucleotides: TGTGCCAGCAGTTTAGATCGGACCCCCCCAGATACGCAGTATTTT. This gives the protein CASSLDRTPPDTQYF.

This rearrangement joins TRBV4-1 to TRBJ1-2; tentatively, D is TRBD1 (5 bases). The CDR3 is made up of 15 amino acids. Germline V gives CDR1 MGHRA, CDR2 YSYEKL. The V gene lost 2 bases and the J gene lost 4 bases, with 14 bases spanning the gap. The CDR3 coding sequence is TGCGCCAGCAGCCAAAGCGACAGAAATTTCTATGGCTACACCTTC. Translated: CASSQSDRNFYGYTF.

Ten or more counts support this clonotype. The CDR3: CASSPPSGTGMNNEQFF. CDR3 nucleotide sequence: TGTGCCAGCAGTCCGCCCTCCGGGACAGGGATGAATAATGAGCAGTTCTTC. The chain links TRBV27 to TRBJ2-1; 9 bases align to TRBD1. Germline V gives CDR1 MNHEY, CDR2 SMNVEV (reference sequence). V was pared by 5 bases and J by 7 bases, with 15 bases of the junction left unmatched. CDR3 length equals 17 residues.

This clonotype has ten or more counts. This chain uses TRBV20-1 with TRBJ1-5, with D uncertain. Trimming left V 5 bases short and J 1 base short, with 9 bases between. This CDR3 has 13 residues. Germline values: CDR1 DFQATT, CDR2 SNEGSKA (reference sequence). This CDR3 is CSASDGSNQPQHF. In DNA form, the CDR3 reads TGCAGTGCTTCCGACGGAAGCAATCAGCCCCAGCATTTT.

The sample holds a few counts of this clonotype. The chain has TRBV6-1 and TRBJ1-1, with 9 positions matching TRBD1. V lost 8 bases, J lost 5 bases, and 6 bases stayed unmatched. This CDR3 is built from 13 residues. Germline V gives CDR1 MNHNS, CDR2 SASEGT. CDR3 sequence reads: CASPRDRVTEAFF. Here the CDR3 DNA reads TGTGCCAGCCCTCGGGACAGGGTGACTGAAGCTTTCTTT.

This clonotype was seen repeatedly, ten times or more. V gene TRBV5-1 combines with J gene TRBJ2-4, with D tentatively TRBD1 (5 bases). The germline V gene has CDR1 SGHRS and CDR2 YFSETQ. V was trimmed by 4 bases and J by 9 bases, leaving 14 bases between them. This CDR3 has 13 amino acids. CDR3 sequence (DNA): TGCGCCAGCAGCCTGAAGCCCAGGGTCATTCAGTACTTC. Translation gives CASSLKPRVIQYF.

This clonotype was seen many times. This chain uses TRBV20-1 with TRBJ1-4; no reliable D call. From germline, CDR1 is DFQATT and CDR2 SNEGSKA (reference sequence). The ends were cut back, 2 bases at V and 6 bases at J, with 13 bases in the middle. CDR3 length equals 14 residues. As DNA, the CDR3 is TGCAGTGCTAGAATCGAGGACTCCTATGAAAAACTGTTTTTT. Amino acids: CSARIEDSYEKLFF.

This clonotype was detected only a few times. V gene TRBV7-2 combines with J gene TRBJ1-4; 10 bases agree with TRBD1. This CDR3 region has 15 residues. The trim removed 5 bases at V and 6 bases at J, leaving 6 bases unmatched. The germline CDR1 and CDR2 sequences are SGHTA and FQGNSA. The CDR3 loop reads CASSLRTGGYEKLFF. CDR3 DNA: TGTGCCAGCAGCCTCCGGACAGGGGGGTATGAAAAACTGTTTTTT.

This clonotype has a count of ten or more. The rearrangement uses TRBV27 and TRBJ1-2; TRBD1 might be the D (6 bases). Germline lookup yields CDR1 MNHEY and CDR2 SMNVEV (reference sequence). The CDR3 has 16 residues. V lost 1 base, J lost 2 bases, and 14 bases lay in between. CDR3 in DNA: TGTGCCAGCAGTTTATTAGGGGGGGCTTTCAACTATGGCTACACCTTC. It encodes CASSLLGGAFNYGYTF.

As concerns this clonotype: An end of the junction does not agree with germline; a read error may underlie this. This rearrangement joins TRBV30 to TRBJ2-5, with D perhaps TRBD1 (6 bases). The CDR3 contains 13 residues. From germline, CDR1 is GTSNPN and CDR2 SVGIG (reference sequence). CDR3 protein: CARSATGLNEQYF. The CDR3, as DNA: TGTGCCCGGAGTGCGACAGGTCTTAATGAGCAGTACTTC.

Concerning this clonotype: A read error may explain this, as a much larger clone is one base away. J is TRBJ1-2 and V is TRBV7-2; TRBD1 aligns across 7 bases. The CDR3 is 17 amino acids. The germline V gene has CDR1 SGHTA and CDR2 FQGNSA. The CDR3 region has the DNA TGTGCCGGCAGCGTCCGACAGGGCCCCTGGGCCTTCTATGGCTACACCTTC. This sequence encodes CAGSVRQGPWAFYGYTF. The complete variable domain, with remaining parts taken from reference TRBV7-2 and TRBJ1-2, reads GAGVSQSPSNKVTEKGKDVELRCDPISGHTALYWYRQSLGQGLEFLIYFQGNSAPDKSGLPSDRFSAERTGGSVSTLTIQRTQQEDSAVYLCAGSVRQGPWAFYGYTFGSGTRLTVV.

This clonotype was observed at least ten times. The chain links TRBV20-1 to TRBJ2-5, with 8 bases lining up with TRBD1. V lost 1 base and J lost 5; bases outside the gene matches: 6. The germline CDR1 and CDR2 sequences are DFQATT and SNEGSKA (reference sequence). The CDR3 spans 14 residues. CDR3 sequence reads: CSARAQGAWETQYF. The DNA of the CDR3 is TGCAGTGCTAGAGCGCAGGGGGCCTGGGAGACCCAGTACTTC.

In its sample, this clonotype was seen many times. The rearrangement uses TRBV9 and TRBJ1-1, with a possible D match to TRBD1 (6 bases). Germline CDR1 is SGDLS and CDR2 is YYNGEE. The CDR3 extends over 14 amino acids. Trimming removed 3 bases from V and 4 bases from J, with 13 bases in between. DNA for the CDR3: TGTGCCAGCAGCGCCAGACAGGAGGGCACTGAAGCTTTCTTT. Its translation: CASSARQEGTEAFF.